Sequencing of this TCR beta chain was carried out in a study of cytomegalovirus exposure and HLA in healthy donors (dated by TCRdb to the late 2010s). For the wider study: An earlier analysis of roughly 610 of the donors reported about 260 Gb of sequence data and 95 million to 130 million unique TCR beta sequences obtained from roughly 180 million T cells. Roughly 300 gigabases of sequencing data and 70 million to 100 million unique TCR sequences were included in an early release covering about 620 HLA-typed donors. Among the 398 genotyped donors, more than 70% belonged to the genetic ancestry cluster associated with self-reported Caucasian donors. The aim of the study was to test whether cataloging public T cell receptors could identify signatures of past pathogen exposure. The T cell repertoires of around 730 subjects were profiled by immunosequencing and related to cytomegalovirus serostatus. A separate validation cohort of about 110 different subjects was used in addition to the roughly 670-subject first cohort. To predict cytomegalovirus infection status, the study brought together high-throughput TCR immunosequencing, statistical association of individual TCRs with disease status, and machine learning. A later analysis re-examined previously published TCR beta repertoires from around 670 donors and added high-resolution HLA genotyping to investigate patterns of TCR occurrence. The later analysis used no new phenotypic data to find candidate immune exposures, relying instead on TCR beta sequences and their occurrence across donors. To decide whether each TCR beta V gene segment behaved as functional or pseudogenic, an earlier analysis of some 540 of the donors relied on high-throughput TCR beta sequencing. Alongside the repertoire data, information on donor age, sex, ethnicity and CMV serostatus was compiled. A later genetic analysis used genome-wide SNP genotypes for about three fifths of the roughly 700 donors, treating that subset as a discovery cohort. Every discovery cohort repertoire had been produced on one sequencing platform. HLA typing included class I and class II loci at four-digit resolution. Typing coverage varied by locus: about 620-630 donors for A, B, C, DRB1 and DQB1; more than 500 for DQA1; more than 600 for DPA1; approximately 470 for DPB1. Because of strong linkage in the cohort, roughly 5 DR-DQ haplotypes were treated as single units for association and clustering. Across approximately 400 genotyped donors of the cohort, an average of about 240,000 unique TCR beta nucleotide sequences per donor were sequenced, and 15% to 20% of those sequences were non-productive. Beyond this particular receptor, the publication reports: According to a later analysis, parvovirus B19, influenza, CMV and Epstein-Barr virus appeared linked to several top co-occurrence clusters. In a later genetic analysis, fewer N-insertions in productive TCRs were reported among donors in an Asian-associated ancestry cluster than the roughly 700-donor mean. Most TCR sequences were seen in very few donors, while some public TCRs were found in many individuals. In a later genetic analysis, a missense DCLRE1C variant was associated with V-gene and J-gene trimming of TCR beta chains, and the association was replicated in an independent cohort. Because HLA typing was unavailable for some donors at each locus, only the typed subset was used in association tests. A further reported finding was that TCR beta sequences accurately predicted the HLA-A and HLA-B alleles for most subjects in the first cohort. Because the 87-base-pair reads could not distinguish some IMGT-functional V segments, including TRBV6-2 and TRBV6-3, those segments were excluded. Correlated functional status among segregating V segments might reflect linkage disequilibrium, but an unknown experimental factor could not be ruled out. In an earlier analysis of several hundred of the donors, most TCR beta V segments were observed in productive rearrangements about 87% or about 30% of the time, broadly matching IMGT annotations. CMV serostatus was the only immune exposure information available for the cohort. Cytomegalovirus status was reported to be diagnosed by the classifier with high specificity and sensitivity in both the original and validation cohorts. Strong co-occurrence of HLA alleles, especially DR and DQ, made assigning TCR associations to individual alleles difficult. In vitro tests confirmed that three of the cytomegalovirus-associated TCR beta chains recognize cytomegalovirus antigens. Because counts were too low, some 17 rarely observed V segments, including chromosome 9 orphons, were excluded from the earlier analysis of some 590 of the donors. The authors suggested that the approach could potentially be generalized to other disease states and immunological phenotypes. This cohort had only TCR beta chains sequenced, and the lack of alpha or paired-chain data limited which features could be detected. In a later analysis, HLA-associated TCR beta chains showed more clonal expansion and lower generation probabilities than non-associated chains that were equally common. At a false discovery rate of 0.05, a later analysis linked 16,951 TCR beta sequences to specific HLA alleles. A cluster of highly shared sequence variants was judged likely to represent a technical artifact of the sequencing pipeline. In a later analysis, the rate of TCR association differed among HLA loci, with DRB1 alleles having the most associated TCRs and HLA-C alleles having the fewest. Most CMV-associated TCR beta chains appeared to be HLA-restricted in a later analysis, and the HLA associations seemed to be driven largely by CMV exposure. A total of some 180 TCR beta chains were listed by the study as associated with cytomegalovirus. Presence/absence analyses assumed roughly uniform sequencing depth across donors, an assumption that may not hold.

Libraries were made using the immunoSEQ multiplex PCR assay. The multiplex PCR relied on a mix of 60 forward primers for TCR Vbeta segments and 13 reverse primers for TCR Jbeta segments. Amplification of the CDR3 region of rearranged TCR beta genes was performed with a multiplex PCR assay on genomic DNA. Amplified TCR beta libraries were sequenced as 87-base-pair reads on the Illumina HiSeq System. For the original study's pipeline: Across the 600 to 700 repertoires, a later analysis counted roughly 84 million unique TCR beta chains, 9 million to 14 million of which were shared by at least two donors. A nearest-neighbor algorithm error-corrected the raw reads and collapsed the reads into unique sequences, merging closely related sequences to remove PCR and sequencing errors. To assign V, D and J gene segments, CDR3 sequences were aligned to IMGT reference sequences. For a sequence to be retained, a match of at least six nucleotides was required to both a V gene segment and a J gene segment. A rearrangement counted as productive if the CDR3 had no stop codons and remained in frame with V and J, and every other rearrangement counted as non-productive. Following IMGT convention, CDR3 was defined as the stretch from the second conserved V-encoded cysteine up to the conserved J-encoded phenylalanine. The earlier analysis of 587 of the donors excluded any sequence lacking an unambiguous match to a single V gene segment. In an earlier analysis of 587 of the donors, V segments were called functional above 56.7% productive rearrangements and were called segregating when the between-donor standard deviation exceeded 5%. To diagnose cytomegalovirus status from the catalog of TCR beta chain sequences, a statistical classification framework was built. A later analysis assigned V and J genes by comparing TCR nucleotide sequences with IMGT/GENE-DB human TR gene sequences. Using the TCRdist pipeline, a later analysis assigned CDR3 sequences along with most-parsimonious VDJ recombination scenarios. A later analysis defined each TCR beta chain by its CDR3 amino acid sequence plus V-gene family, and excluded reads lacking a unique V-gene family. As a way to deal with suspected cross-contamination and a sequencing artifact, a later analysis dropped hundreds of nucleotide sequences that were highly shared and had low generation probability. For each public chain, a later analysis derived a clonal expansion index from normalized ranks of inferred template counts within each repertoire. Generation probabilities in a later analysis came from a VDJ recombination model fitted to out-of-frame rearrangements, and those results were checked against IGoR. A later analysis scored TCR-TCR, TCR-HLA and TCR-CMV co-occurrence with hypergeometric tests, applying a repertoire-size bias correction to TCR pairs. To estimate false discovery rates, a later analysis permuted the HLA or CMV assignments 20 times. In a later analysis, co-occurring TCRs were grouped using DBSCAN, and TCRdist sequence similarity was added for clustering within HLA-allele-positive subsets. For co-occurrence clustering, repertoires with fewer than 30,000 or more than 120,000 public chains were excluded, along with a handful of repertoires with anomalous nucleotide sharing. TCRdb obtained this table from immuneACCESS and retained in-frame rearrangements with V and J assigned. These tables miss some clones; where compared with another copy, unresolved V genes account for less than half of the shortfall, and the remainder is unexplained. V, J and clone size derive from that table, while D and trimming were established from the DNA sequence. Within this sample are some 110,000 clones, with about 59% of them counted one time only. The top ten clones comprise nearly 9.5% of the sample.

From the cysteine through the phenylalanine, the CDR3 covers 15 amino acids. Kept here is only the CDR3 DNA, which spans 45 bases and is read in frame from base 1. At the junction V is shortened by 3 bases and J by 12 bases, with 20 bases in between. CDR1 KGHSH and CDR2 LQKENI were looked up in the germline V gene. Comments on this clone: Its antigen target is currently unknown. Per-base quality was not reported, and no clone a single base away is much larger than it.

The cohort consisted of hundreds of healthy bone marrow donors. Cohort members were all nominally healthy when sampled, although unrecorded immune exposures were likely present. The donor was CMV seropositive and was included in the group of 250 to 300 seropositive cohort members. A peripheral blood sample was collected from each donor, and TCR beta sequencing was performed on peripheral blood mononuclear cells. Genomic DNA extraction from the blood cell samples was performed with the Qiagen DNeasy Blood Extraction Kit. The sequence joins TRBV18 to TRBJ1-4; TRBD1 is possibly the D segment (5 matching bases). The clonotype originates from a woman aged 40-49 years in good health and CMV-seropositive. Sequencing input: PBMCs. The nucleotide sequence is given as TGTGCCAGCTCACCTGCGGGACCCCCGAGGGGAGAACTGTTTTTT. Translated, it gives CASSPAGPPRGELFF. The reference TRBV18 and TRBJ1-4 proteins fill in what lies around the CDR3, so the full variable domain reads NAGVMQNPRHLVRRRGQEARLRCSPMKGHSHVYWYRQLPEEGLKFMVYLQKENIIDESGMPKERFSAEFPKEGPSILRIQQVVRGDSAAYFCASSPAGPPRGELFFGSGTQLSVL.